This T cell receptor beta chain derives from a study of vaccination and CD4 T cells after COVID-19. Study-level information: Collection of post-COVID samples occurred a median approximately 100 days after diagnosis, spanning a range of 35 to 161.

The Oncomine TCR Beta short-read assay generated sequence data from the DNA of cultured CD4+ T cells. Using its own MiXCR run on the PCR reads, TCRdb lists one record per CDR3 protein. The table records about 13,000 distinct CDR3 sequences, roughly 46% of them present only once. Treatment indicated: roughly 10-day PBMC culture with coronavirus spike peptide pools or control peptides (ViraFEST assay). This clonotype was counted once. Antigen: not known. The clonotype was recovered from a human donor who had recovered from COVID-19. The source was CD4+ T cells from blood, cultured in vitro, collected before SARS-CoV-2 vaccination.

CDR3 sequence: CASRVRGTGNTIYF. The DNA of the CDR3 is TGTGCCAGTAGAGTAAGGGGCACTGGAAACACCATATATTTT. V is TRBV19 and J is TRBJ1-3; maybe TRBD1 (5 bases). CDR1 LNHDA and CDR2 SQIVND come from the germline V gene (reference sequence). The CDR3 contains 14 residues. Trimming took 6 bases from V and 2 from J, leaving 11 bases between them. Together with reference TRBV19 and TRBJ1-3, the CDR3 gives the full variable domain: DGGITQSPKYLFRKEGQNVTLSCEQNLNHDAMYWYRQDPGQGLRLIYYSQIVNDFQKGDIAEGYSVSREKKESFPLTVTSAQKNPTAFYLCASRVRGTGNTIYFGEGSWLTVV.